The subject of this entry is one T cell receptor (beta chain). Its cognate antigen is unknown. One end of the junction does not line up with germline, which may come from a read error. Germline V CDR1 and CDR2: MNHNY, SVGAGI (reference sequence). CDR3 length: 15 amino acids. MiXCR, run by TCRdb on the RACE reads, gives a single entry per CDR3 protein. The table lists roughly 50,000 distinct CDR3 sequences, about 9.9% of them singletons. These data originate in a study of human T cells and chemical hapten exposure. Study overall: On roughly 2 cm by roughly 2 cm of upper inner arm skin, sensitization was performed with 2% DPC.

Time point: patch test 2, 6 weeks after DPC sensitization. The treatment denotes: therapeutic diphenylcyclopropenone sensitization with weekly scalp DPC. From whole blood left unfractionated, total RNA was extracted. Study results and limitations: PT1 expanded TCR numbers tracked positively with patch test score.

The rearrangement joins TRBV6-6 to TRBJ1-1; 7 nucleotides line up with TRBD1. This material consisted of whole blood, taken in connection with sensitization to the hapten diphenylcyclopropenone (DPC). The receptor comes from a woman between 45 and 65 years old with alopecia areata. Some clones in this sample may be carry-over from other donors' samples. CDR3 sequence: CASSYLQGVNAEAFF. The CDR3 region has the DNA TGTGCCAGCAGTTACTTGCAGGGGGTGAACGCTGAAGCTTTCTTT.